The rows below give T cell receptor beta chains drawn from one sample of a study of patients and donors after allogeneic stem cell transplantation. One entry per CDR3 protein, called by TCRdb with MiXCR from the RT-PCR reads. The sample yields about 100,000 distinct CDR3 sequences, less than 45% seen once. The sequencing sample was made of blood, either unsorted or a sorted T cell fraction (not recorded which). The receptors stem from a human donor who was either an allogeneic HSCT recipient or a stem cell or donor lymphocyte infusion donor (not recorded which). It is not recorded whose cells these are; they may come from a transplant donor. Each CDR3 is given with its conserved first and last residue. The D gene is left open where the match is weak. Clone size is stated in some rows and not others, as once, few, many or a class when expanded.

J gene: TRBJ2-1; D gene: TRBD2; clone size: NA; V gene: TRBV10-3; CDR3 protein: CATKEAGAVNEQFF; CDR3 DNA: TGTGCCACGAAGGAAGCGGGAGCGGTGAATGAGCAGTTCTTC
J gene: TRBJ2-7; D gene: TRBD2; clone size: NA; V gene: TRBV7-9; CDR3 protein: CATSGTSGSRYEQYF; CDR3 DNA: TGTGCCACATCCGGGACTAGCGGGAGCAGATACGAGCAGTACTTC
J gene: TRBJ2-7; D gene: NA; clone size: few; V gene: TRBV27; CDR3 protein: CASSLHEQYF; CDR3 DNA: TGTGCCAGCAGCCTCCACGAGCAGTACTTC
J gene: TRBJ2-7; D gene: TRBD2; clone size: NA; V gene: TRBV28; CDR3 protein: CASRRAQLAGVRYEQYF; CDR3 DNA: TGTGCCAGCAGGAGGGCCCAGCTAGCGGGAGTTCGCTACGAGCAGTACTTC
J gene: TRBJ2-5; D gene: NA; clone size: NA; V gene: TRBV7-2; CDR3 protein: CASSYGSLQETQYF; CDR3 DNA: TGTGCCAGCAGCTACGGCAGCCTCCAAGAGACCCAGTACTTC
J gene: TRBJ2-2; D gene: NA; clone size: NA; V gene: TRBV10-3; CDR3 protein: CAINKQEGGELFF; CDR3 DNA: TGTGCCATCAACAAACAGGAGGGCGGGGAGCTGTTTTTT
J gene: TRBJ2-3; D gene: NA; clone size: once; V gene: TRBV5-4; CDR3 protein: CASSVFTGGTDTQYF; CDR3 DNA: TGTGCCAGCAGCGTCTTTACGGGTGGCACAGATACGCAGTATTTT
J gene: TRBJ2-5; D gene: TRBD2; clone size: NA; V gene: TRBV5-1; CDR3 protein: CASSLTTSAETQYF; CDR3 DNA: TGCGCCAGCAGCCTTACGACTAGCGCGGAGACCCAGTACTTC
J gene: TRBJ2-7; D gene: NA; clone size: NA; V gene: TRBV3-1; CDR3 protein: CASSQAYEQYF; CDR3 DNA: TGTGCCAGCAGCCAGGCCTACGAGCAGTACTTC
J gene: TRBJ2-7; D gene: NA; clone size: NA; V gene: TRBV12-3/TRBV12-4; CDR3 protein: CASRKQGEGYEQYF; CDR3 DNA: TGTGCCAGCAGGAAACAGGGGGAGGGCTACGAGCAGTACTTC
J gene: TRBJ1-6; D gene: NA; clone size: few; V gene: TRBV20-1; CDR3 protein: CSARDTPLHF; CDR3 DNA: TGCAGTGCTAGAGATACCCCCCTCCACTTT
J gene: TRBJ1-1; D gene: NA; clone size: NA; V gene: TRBV12-3/TRBV12-4; CDR3 protein: CASSLLRDTEAFF; CDR3 DNA: TGTGCCAGCAGTTTACTGCGGGACACTGAAGCTTTCTTT
J gene: TRBJ2-5; D gene: TRBD2; clone size: NA; V gene: TRBV24-1; CDR3 protein: CATEAAGEFGTQYF; CDR3 DNA: TGTGCCACCGAGGCAGCGGGAGAATTTGGGACCCAGTACTTC
J gene: TRBJ1-3; D gene: NA; clone size: NA; V gene: TRBV4-3; CDR3 protein: CASGLGNTIYF; CDR3 DNA: TGCGCCTCCGGACTGGGAAACACCATATATTTT
J gene: TRBJ2-1; D gene: NA; clone size: NA; V gene: TRBV5-1; CDR3 protein: CASSPRSLAFYNEQFF; CDR3 DNA: TGCGCCAGCAGCCCCCGGTCGCTAGCCTTTTACAATGAGCAGTTCTTC
J gene: TRBJ1-1; D gene: TRBD1; clone size: few; V gene: TRBV5-1; CDR3 protein: CASSLDGVRGRVTEAFF; CDR3 DNA: TGCGCCAGCAGCTTGGATGGAGTCAGGGGGCGAGTCACTGAAGCTTTCTTT
J gene: TRBJ1-5; D gene: TRBD1; clone size: NA; V gene: TRBV6-6; CDR3 protein: CASSAGQISNQPQHF; CDR3 DNA: TGTGCCAGCAGTGCGGGACAGATTAGCAATCAGCCCCAGCATTTT
J gene: TRBJ2-1; D gene: TRBD2; clone size: NA; V gene: TRBV20-1; CDR3 protein: CSARLAAAPYNEQFF; CDR3 DNA: TGCAGTGCTAGACTAGCGGCCGCCCCCTACAATGAGCAGTTCTTC
J gene: TRBJ1-5; D gene: TRBD1; clone size: few; V gene: TRBV7-8; CDR3 protein: CASSLAIQGAGQPQHF; CDR3 DNA: TGTGCCAGCAGCTTAGCGATTCAGGGGGCGGGACAGCCCCAGCATTTT
J gene: TRBJ1-6; D gene: NA; clone size: few; V gene: TRBV27; CDR3 protein: CASSLDRNNSPLHF; CDR3 DNA: TGTGCCAGCAGTTTGGACAGAAATAATTCACCCCTCCACTTT
J gene: TRBJ1-4; D gene: NA; clone size: few; V gene: TRBV12-3/TRBV12-4; CDR3 protein: CASSLGGAVEKLFF; CDR3 DNA: TGTGCCAGCAGTTTGGGGGGCGCAGTGGAAAAACTGTTTTTT
J gene: TRBJ2-3; D gene: NA; clone size: NA; V gene: TRBV24-1; CDR3 protein: CATRDGGSTDTQYF; CDR3 DNA: TGTGCCACCAGGGATGGCGGGAGCACAGATACGCAGTATTTT
J gene: TRBJ1-6; D gene: NA; clone size: once; V gene: TRBV27; CDR3 protein: CASGLVTDNSPLHF; CDR3 DNA: TGTGCCAGCGGTTTGGTGACAGATAATTCACCCCTCCACTTT
J gene: TRBJ1-1; D gene: NA; clone size: few; V gene: TRBV29-1; CDR3 protein: CSVEPGNTEAFF; CDR3 DNA: TGCAGCGTTGAACCGGGGAACACTGAAGCTTTCTTT
J gene: TRBJ1-5; D gene: TRBD1; clone size: few; V gene: TRBV12-3/TRBV12-4; CDR3 protein: CASSLGTGSQGGNQPQHF; CDR3 DNA: TGTGCCAGCAGTTTAGGGACAGGCAGCCAGGGGGGCAATCAGCCCCAGCATTTT
J gene: TRBJ1-3; D gene: NA; clone size: few; V gene: TRBV20-1; CDR3 protein: CSASQSSSGNTIYF; CDR3 DNA: TGCAGTGCAAGCCAATCGAGCTCTGGAAACACCATATATTTT
J gene: TRBJ1-5; D gene: NA; clone size: few; V gene: TRBV18; CDR3 protein: CASSPGQVPGQPQHF; CDR3 DNA: TGTGCCAGCTCACCAGGGCAGGTCCCAGGTCAGCCCCAGCATTTT
J gene: TRBJ2-1; D gene: TRBD2; clone size: NA; V gene: TRBV11-2; CDR3 protein: CASSLTASGYNEQFF; CDR3 DNA: TGTGCCAGCAGCTTAACGGCTAGCGGGTACAATGAGCAGTTCTTC
J gene: TRBJ2-2; D gene: NA; clone size: few; V gene: TRBV11-2; CDR3 protein: CASSLSGSGELFF; CDR3 DNA: TGTGCCAGCAGCTTAAGCGGGTCCGGGGAGCTGTTTTTT
J gene: TRBJ1-5; D gene: NA; clone size: NA; V gene: TRBV10-3; CDR3 protein: CAISESGGSQPQHF; CDR3 DNA: TGTGCCATCAGTGAGTCGGGGGGAAGCCAGCCCCAGCATTTT
J gene: TRBJ2-3; D gene: TRBD2; clone size: once; V gene: TRBV10-3; CDR3 protein: CAISESALAGEETDTQYF; CDR3 DNA: TGTGCCATCAGTGAGTCGGCGCTAGCGGGAGAAGAGACAGATACGCAGTATTTT
J gene: TRBJ2-1; D gene: NA; clone size: NA; V gene: TRBV21-1; CDR3 protein: CASSQRAYNEQFF; CDR3 DNA: TGTGCCAGCAGCCAAAGGGCATACAATGAGCAGTTCTTC
J gene: TRBJ2-7; D gene: NA; clone size: once; V gene: TRBV25-1; CDR3 protein: CASTSESSYEQYF; CDR3 DNA: TGTGCAAGCACCTCAGAGAGCTCCTACGAGCAGTACTTC
J gene: TRBJ2-1; D gene: TRBD2; clone size: NA; V gene: TRBV6-5; CDR3 protein: CASSYSGSGRNPFEQFF; CDR3 DNA: TGTGCCAGCAGTTACTCCGGTAGCGGGAGGAACCCTTTTGAGCAGTTCTTC
J gene: TRBJ2-4; D gene: TRBD1; clone size: NA; V gene: TRBV28; CDR3 protein: CASSLAGTGIAKNIQYF; CDR3 DNA: TGTGCCAGCAGTTTAGCCGGGACAGGGATAGCCAAAAACATTCAGTACTTC
J gene: TRBJ1-1; D gene: TRBD1; clone size: few; V gene: TRBV7-8; CDR3 protein: CASSADRGQGAFF; CDR3 DNA: TGTGCCAGCAGCGCCGACAGGGGGCAGGGGGCTTTCTTT
J gene: TRBJ2-7; D gene: TRBD2; clone size: few; V gene: TRBV15; CDR3 protein: CATSRDISGSYEQYF; CDR3 DNA: TGTGCCACCAGCAGAGATATTAGCGGGAGCTACGAGCAGTACTTC
J gene: TRBJ2-4; D gene: NA; clone size: few; V gene: TRBV18; CDR3 protein: CASSQPNLAKNIQYF; CDR3 DNA: TGTGCCAGCTCACAGCCTAACCTAGCCAAAAACATTCAGTACTTC
J gene: TRBJ1-3; D gene: NA; clone size: once; V gene: TRBV7-9; CDR3 protein: CASSVQTDSGNTIYF; CDR3 DNA: TGTGCCAGCAGCGTTCAGACAGACTCTGGAAACACCATATATTTT
J gene: TRBJ1-6; D gene: TRBD1; clone size: NA; V gene: TRBV2; CDR3 protein: CASSKTGGGSSYNSPLHF; CDR3 DNA: TGTGCCAGCAGTAAAACAGGGGGCGGAAGCTCCTATAATTCACCCCTCCACTTT
J gene: TRBJ1-2; D gene: NA; clone size: NA; V gene: TRBV14; CDR3 protein: CASSPQDVYGYTF; CDR3 DNA: TGTGCCAGCAGCCCTCAAGATGTATATGGCTACACCTTC
J gene: TRBJ2-7; D gene: NA; clone size: NA; V gene: TRBV10-3; CDR3 protein: CAISESVEAYEQYF; CDR3 DNA: TGTGCCATCAGTGAGTCGGTCGAAGCCTACGAGCAGTACTTC
J gene: TRBJ2-4; D gene: NA; clone size: NA; V gene: TRBV28; CDR3 protein: CASSSTPPGLAKNIQYF; CDR3 DNA: TGTGCCAGCAGTAGCACCCCTCCGGGACTAGCCAAAAACATTCAGTACTTC
J gene: TRBJ1-1; D gene: TRBD1; clone size: NA; V gene: TRBV29-1; CDR3 protein: CSVGDSSNTEAFF; CDR3 DNA: TGCAGCGTTGGGGACAGTTCGAACACTGAAGCTTTCTTT
J gene: TRBJ1-3; D gene: NA; clone size: few; V gene: TRBV4-3; CDR3 protein: CASSPGHGSGNTIYF; CDR3 DNA: TGCGCCAGCTCTCCGGGACACGGCTCTGGAAACACCATATATTTT
J gene: TRBJ2-4; D gene: TRBD2; clone size: once; V gene: TRBV7-9; CDR3 protein: CASSLEGLAGAKNIQYF; CDR3 DNA: TGTGCCAGCAGCTTAGAGGGACTAGCGGGAGCCAAAAACATTCAGTACTTC
J gene: TRBJ2-1; D gene: NA; clone size: NA; V gene: TRBV20-1; CDR3 protein: CSARDQGEENEQFF; CDR3 DNA: TGCAGTGCTAGAGATCAGGGAGAGGAAAATGAGCAGTTCTTC
J gene: TRBJ1-1; D gene: NA; clone size: NA; V gene: TRBV3-1; CDR3 protein: CASSQGQGSFF; CDR3 DNA: TGTGCCAGCAGCCAAGGGCAGGGATCTTTCTTT
J gene: TRBJ1-2; D gene: TRBD1; clone size: NA; V gene: TRBV4-3; CDR3 protein: CASSQDGGGTGEQGYGYTF; CDR3 DNA: TGCGCCAGCAGCCAAGATGGGGGTGGGACAGGGGAACAAGGCTATGGCTACACCTTC
J gene: TRBJ2-1; D gene: NA; clone size: NA; V gene: TRBV6-2/TRBV6-3; CDR3 protein: CASSYSTRSIDEQFF; CDR3 DNA: TGTGCCAGCAGTTACTCTACTAGGAGTATCGATGAGCAGTTCTTC
J gene: TRBJ2-7; D gene: NA; clone size: NA; V gene: TRBV15; CDR3 protein: CATSRERHLLTPLTYEQYF; CDR3 DNA: TGTGCCACCAGCAGAGAAAGGCACCTACTGACACCTCTAACCTACGAGCAGTACTTC
J gene: TRBJ2-5; D gene: NA; clone size: NA; V gene: TRBV7-2; CDR3 protein: CASSSGPYQETQYF; CDR3 DNA: TGTGCCAGCAGCTCGGGGCCGTACCAAGAGACCCAGTACTTC